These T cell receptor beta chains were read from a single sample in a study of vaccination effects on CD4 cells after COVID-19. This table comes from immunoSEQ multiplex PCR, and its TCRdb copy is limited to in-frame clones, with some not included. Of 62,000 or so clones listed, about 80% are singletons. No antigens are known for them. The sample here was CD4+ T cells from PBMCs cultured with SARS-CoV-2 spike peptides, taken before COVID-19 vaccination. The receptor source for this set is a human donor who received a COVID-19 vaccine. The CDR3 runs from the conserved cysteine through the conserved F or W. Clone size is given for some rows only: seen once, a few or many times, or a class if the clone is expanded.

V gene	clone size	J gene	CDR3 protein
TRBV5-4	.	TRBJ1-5	CASSPDRGNNQPQHF
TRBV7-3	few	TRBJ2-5	CASSPGFGTTQETQYF
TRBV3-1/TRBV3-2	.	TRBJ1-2	CASSQGDYGYTF
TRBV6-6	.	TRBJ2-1	CASLRTAENNEQFF
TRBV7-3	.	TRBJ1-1	CASSLTGDTEAFF
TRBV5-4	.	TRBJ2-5	CASSLRAGAYQETQYF
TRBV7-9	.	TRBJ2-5	CASSSAGGEETQYF
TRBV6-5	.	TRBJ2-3	CASSYSAGASTDTQYF
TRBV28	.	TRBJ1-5	CASVFAWSGNQPQHF
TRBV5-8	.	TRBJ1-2	CASSPPGVNYGYTF
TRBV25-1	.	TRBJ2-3	CASSVAGTSSLDTQYF
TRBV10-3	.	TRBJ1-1	CAISELGANTEAFF
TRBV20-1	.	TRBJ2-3	CSASVAGGLGTDTQYF
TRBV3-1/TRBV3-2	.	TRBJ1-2	CASSRQDGYGYTF
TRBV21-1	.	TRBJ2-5	CASSTGLAGGQETQYF
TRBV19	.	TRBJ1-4	CASARTGNYEKLFF
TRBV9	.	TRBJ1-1	CASSVGPANTEAFF
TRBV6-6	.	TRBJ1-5	CASSSGLSGSNQPQHF
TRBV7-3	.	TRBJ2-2	CASSIGRGSNTGELFF
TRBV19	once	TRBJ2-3	CASTPREGGLGNTQYF
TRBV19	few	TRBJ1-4	CASSQDRNREKLFF
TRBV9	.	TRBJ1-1	CASSVGSTGWGNTEAFF
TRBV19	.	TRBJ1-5	CASSGGGNQPQHF
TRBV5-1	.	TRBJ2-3	CASSLTSGGAFDTQYF
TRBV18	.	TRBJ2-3	CASSPTGGTDTQYF
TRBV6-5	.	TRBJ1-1	CASSYRPPATEAFF
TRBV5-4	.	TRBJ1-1	CASSSGGAGGRLGTEAFF
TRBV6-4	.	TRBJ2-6	CASSDRPQSNVLTF
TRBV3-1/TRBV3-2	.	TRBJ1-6	CASSPLGQKGPNSPLHF